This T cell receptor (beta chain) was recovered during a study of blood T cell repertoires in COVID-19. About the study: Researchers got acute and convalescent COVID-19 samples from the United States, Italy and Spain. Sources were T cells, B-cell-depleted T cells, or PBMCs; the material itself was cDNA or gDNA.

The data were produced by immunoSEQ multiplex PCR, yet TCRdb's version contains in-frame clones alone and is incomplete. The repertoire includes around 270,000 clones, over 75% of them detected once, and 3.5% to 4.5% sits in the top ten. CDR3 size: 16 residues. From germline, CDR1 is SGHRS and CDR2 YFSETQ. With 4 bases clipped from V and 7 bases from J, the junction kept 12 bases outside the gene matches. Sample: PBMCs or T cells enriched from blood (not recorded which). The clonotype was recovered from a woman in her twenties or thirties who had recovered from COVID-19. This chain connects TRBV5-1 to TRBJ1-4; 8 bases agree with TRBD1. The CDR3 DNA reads TGCGCCAGCAGCATAAGCCCACAGGGGGGGAGTGAAAAACTGTTTTTT. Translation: CASSISPQGGSEKLFF. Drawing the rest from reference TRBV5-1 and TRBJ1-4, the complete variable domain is KAGVTQTPRYLIKTRGQQVTLSCSPISGHRSVSWYQQTPGQGLQFLFEYFSETQRNKGNFPGRFSGRQFSNSRSEMNVSTLELGDSALYLCASSISPQGGSEKLFFGSGTQLSVL.